A single sample is the source of the 13 T cell receptor beta chains below, sequenced in a study of CD8+ T cells in alopecia areata. Following extraction, RNA underwent reverse transcription to cDNA, which served as the sequencing template. The repertoire was sequenced with immunoSEQ multiplex PCR; TCRdb's copy has only in-frame clones and lacks some. The table has hundreds of thousands of clones, 50% to 60% seen once. Source: CD4+ T cells sorted from blood, taken at week 0. Every receptor here comes from a human donor with alopecia areata.

This clone was counted between two and nine times. V usage is TRBV6-1 and J usage is TRBJ1-4; maybe TRBD1 (5 bases). V was clipped by 2 bases and J by 6 bases, with 16 bases between them. CDR3 length equals 16 residues. Looked up from germline, CDR1 is MNHNS and CDR2 is SASEGT. CDR3 loop: CASSELGARTDEKLFF. CDR3 DNA: TGTGCCAGCAGTGAACTCGGGGCCAGGACGGATGAAAAACTGTTTTTT.

A remark on this clone: Other DNA sequences in this sample translate to the same CDR3. The chain carries TRBV18 and TRBJ2-3; no reliable D call. Deletions cut 4 bases from V and 2 bases from J, with 4 bases between. CDR1 and CDR2 from the germline V gene are KGHSH and LQKENI. The CDR3 has 12 residues. CDR3 coding DNA: TGTGCCAGCTCACGCGACACAGATACGCAGTATTTT. It codes for CASSRDTDTQYF.

The chain recombines TRBV4-1 with TRBJ1-1; D remains unclear. The V gene lost 5 bases and the J gene lost 5 bases, with 6 bases spanning the gap. Germline assignment: CDR1 MGHRA and CDR2 YSYEKL. CDR3 length: 11 residues. CDR3: CASSRGTEAFF. The CDR3 DNA is TGCGCCAGCAGCAGAGGAACTGAAGCTTTCTTT.

V gene TRBV15 combines with J gene TRBJ1-5, with a weak D call TRBD1 (6 bases). The V end was cut by 2 bases, the J end by 4 bases, with 12 bases between. Germline V gene lookup returns CDR1 LNHNV and CDR2 YYDKDF (reference sequence). This CDR3 comprises 15 residues. In DNA form, the CDR3 reads TGTGCCACCAGCAGAACCGGGACACCGAATCAGCCCCAGCATTTT. Protein sequence: CATSRTGTPNQPQHF.

This sequence joins TRBV6-5 and TRBJ1-6; D remains ambiguous. CDR3 length equals 16 residues. V lost 0 bases, J lost 4 bases, and 10 bases lay in between. In germline, CDR1 is MNHEY, CDR2 SVGAGI. The CDR3 protein is CASSYSSARYNSPLHF. The DNA for the CDR3 is TGTGCCAGCAGTTACTCGAGCGCGAGGTATAATTCACCCCTCCACTTT.

The V gene is TRBV30, the J gene TRBJ2-3; D perhaps matches TRBD1 (5 bases). The CDR3 consists of 13 residues. The germline gives CDR1 GTSNPN, CDR2 SVGIG (reference sequence). In DNA, the CDR3 is TGTGTGGTGGCAGGGTTGGAAACAGATACGCAGTATTTT. Translated, it gives CVVAGLETDTQYF.

This clone was found a few times. J is TRBJ1-2 and V is TRBV6-1; 11 bases line up with TRBD1. This CDR3 comprises 15 residues. The V gene end was trimmed by 5 bases and the J gene end by 2 bases; junction bases not matched to a gene: 4. Germline V CDR1 and CDR2: MNHNS, SASEGT. As DNA, the CDR3 is TGTGCCAGCAGTACTAGGACAGGGGGCAACTATGGCTACACCTTC. It encodes CASSTRTGGNYGYTF.

The gene calls are TRBV6-5 and TRBJ1-5; the match to TRBD1 covers 9 bases. CDR3 length: 13 amino acids. V lost 6 bases to trimming and J lost 6 bases; unmatched junction nucleotides: 3. Germline V gene lookup returns CDR1 MNHEY and CDR2 SVGAGI. The CDR3 protein is CASSRTGAQPQHF. For the CDR3, the DNA is TGTGCCAGCAGCCGGACAGGGGCTCAGCCCCAGCATTTT.

This clone has just a few counts. The chain combines TRBV4-1 with TRBJ1-2; D is ambiguous. This CDR3 contains 15 residues. The germline V gene has CDR1 MGHRA and CDR2 YSYEKL. The V end was cut by 0 bases, the J end by 2 bases, with 10 bases between. CDR3 coding DNA: TGCGCCAGCAGCCAAGAACTTGGCAGAAACTATGGCTACACCTTC. Translating gives CASSQELGRNYGYTF.

The table lists this clone with a few counts. The gene calls are TRBV7-8 and TRBJ1-6, with TRBD1 as a possible D gene (5 bases). The CDR3 is 17 residues long. Germline values: CDR1 SGHVS, CDR2 FQNEAQ. The V end was cut by 5 bases, the J end by 9 bases, with 23 bases between. The CDR3 reads CASSTPRGGPLVSPLHF. CDR3 coding DNA: TGTGCCAGCAGCACCCCACGCGGGGGACCCCTCGTTTCACCCCTCCACTTT.

The J gene is TRBJ1-1, the V gene TRBV6-5; D possibly corresponds to TRBD1 (5 bases). The CDR3 covers 13 residues. Trimming left V 4 bases short and J 8 bases short, with 14 bases between. The germline V gene has CDR1 MNHEY and CDR2 SVGAGI. The DNA of the CDR3 is TGTGCCAGCAGTTCCTCGGGGACCATGGAAGCTTTCTTT. Protein sequence: CASSSSGTMEAFF.

The rearrangement uses TRBV4-1 and TRBJ2-4; D possibly corresponds to TRBD1 (5 bases). Germline-derived CDR1 and CDR2 are MGHRA and YSYEKL. V dropped 0 bases and J dropped 7 bases, with 19 bases sitting between them. This CDR3 comprises 17 residues. As DNA, the CDR3 is TGCGCCAGCAGCCAAGATCTACCCGGACAACCGCCCAACATTCAGTACTTC. Translation: CASSQDLPGQPPNIQYF.

This chain joins TRBV29-1 and TRBJ1-1; a possible D gene is TRBD1 (5 bases). Germline assignment: CDR1 SQVTM and CDR2 ANQGSEA. The CDR3 spans 18 residues. V was pared by 6 bases and J by 3 bases, with 29 bases between. The CDR3 reads CSVARGGAWGELDTEAFF. For the CDR3, the DNA is TGCAGCGTCGCGAGGGGTGGAGCATGGGGTGAGTTGGACACTGAAGCTTTCTTT.